One sample yielded the 31 T cell receptor beta chains listed below, sequenced in a study of blood T cell repertoires in COVID-19. Profiled with immunoSEQ multiplex PCR; TCRdb holds only in-frame clones, not every one. The table has 88,000 or so clones, around 83% seen once. The sample taken for sequencing was peripheral blood. All receptors come from a human donor in a cohort sampled during active COVID-19.

J is TRBJ2-2 and V is TRBV7-3; D possibly corresponds to TRBD2 (5 bases). V lost 1 base, J lost 7 bases, and 10 bases lay in between. Per the germline V gene, CDR1 is SGHTA and CDR2 is FQGTGA. This CDR3 contains 14 residues. CDR3 coding DNA: TGTGCCAGCAGCTTAAATCCGGGAAGCGGGGAGCTGTTTTTT. It translates to CASSLNPGSGELFF.

V and J are TRBV9 and TRBJ2-3; 8 nucleotides match TRBD2. The CDR3 is 15 residues long. Trimming took 2 bases from V and 1 from J; bases not matched to a gene: 3. The germline V gene encodes CDR1 SGDLS and CDR2 YYNGEE. The chain's CDR3 is CASSVTSGGTDTQYF. The DNA for the CDR3 is TGTGCCAGCAGCGTCACTAGCGGAGGCACAGATACGCAGTATTTT.

The chain uses TRBV11-3 and TRBJ2-5; 8 nucleotides line up with TRBD2. With V trimmed by 5 bases and J by 4 bases, 6 bases remained unmatched. CDR1 is SGHNT, CDR2 YENEEA, per germline. The CDR3 consists of 14 residues. This chain's CDR3 is CASSHGRGGETQYF. The CDR3 bases are TGTGCCAGCAGCCACGGACGGGGGGGAGAGACCCAGTACTTC.

V and J are TRBV15 and TRBJ2-1; 11 bases line up with TRBD2. The CDR3 spans 15 residues. V gave up 0 bases and J gave up 7 bases; unmatched junction bases: 2. Germline V gives CDR1 LNHNV, CDR2 YYDKDF (reference sequence). The CDR3 bases are TGTGCCACCAGCAGAGATTCTAGCGGGGGGAATGAGCAGTTCTTC. This codes for CATSRDSSGGNEQFF.

The chain couples TRBV18 to TRBJ1-1; 10 nucleotides agree with TRBD1. The CDR3 length is 15 residues. From germline, CDR1 is KGHSH and CDR2 LQKENI. The J segment lost 5 bases and the V segment lost 2 bases, leaving 5 bases of the junction unmatched. In DNA, the CDR3 is TGTGCCAGCTCACCAATCGGACAGGGGGGGACTGAAGCTTTCTTT. It encodes CASSPIGQGGTEAFF.

The chain's CDR3 is CASSPDTSGFDNEQFF. CDR3 nucleotide sequence: TGTGCCAGTAGTCCCGACACTAGCGGATTTGACAATGAGCAGTTCTTC. The chain employs TRBV19 and TRBJ2-1; 8 bases match TRBD2. Germline lookup yields CDR1 LNHDA and CDR2 SQIVND (reference sequence). This CDR3 contains 16 residues. The junction had 11 bases not matched to a gene; V was cut back by 5 bases and J by 5 bases.

The V gene is TRBV7-9, the J gene TRBJ1-1, with TRBD1 identical over 8 bases. After removal of 2 bases from V and 3 bases from J, the junction contained 5 bases not matched to a gene. This CDR3 is 15 amino acids long. The V gene's germline CDR1 is SEHNR and CDR2 FQNEAQ (reference sequence). CDR3 loop: CASSLSQGAYTEAFF. CDR3 DNA: TGTGCCAGCAGCTTATCCCAGGGGGCTTACACTGAAGCTTTCTTT.

The gene calls are TRBV9 and TRBJ2-7, with D perhaps TRBD1 (6 bases). The ends were cut back, 0 bases at V and 6 bases at J, with 16 bases in the middle. The CDR3 loop spans 15 amino acids. Looked up from germline, CDR1 is SGDLS and CDR2 is YYNGEE. CDR3 DNA sequence: TGTGCCAGCAGCGTAGGAAGGGGGAATTCAGCCGAGCAGTACTTC. It specifies CASSVGRGNSAEQYF.

The J gene is TRBJ1-5, the V gene TRBV15; weak D call: TRBD1 (6 bases). Deletions cut 3 bases from V and 6 bases from J, with 18 bases between. Germline CDR1 is LNHNV and CDR2 is YYDKDF (reference sequence). The CDR3 totals 16 residues. In DNA form, the CDR3 reads TGTGCCACCAGCAGCTCGACCGCAGGGGTTGTTCAGCCCCAGCATTTT. Amino acids: CATSSSTAGVVQPQHF.

V is TRBV28 and J is TRBJ1-2; tentative D call: TRBD1 (5 bases). CDR3 length: 17 amino acids. Trimming removed 4 bases from V and 2 bases from J, with 20 bases in between. The germline V gene has CDR1 MDHEN and CDR2 SYDVKM. CDR3 sequence: CASSWADRLAWNYGYTF. The CDR3 DNA follows: TGTGCCAGCAGTTGGGCTGACAGACTGGCTTGGAACTATGGCTACACCTTC.

This chain joins TRBV29-1 and TRBJ1-1; 8 bases are shared with TRBD1. The CDR3 length is 13 residues. V lost 5 bases, J lost 4 bases, and 6 bases stayed unmatched. From germline, CDR1 is SQVTM and CDR2 ANQGSEA. CDR3 in amino acids: CSVLRGRVTEAFF. The CDR3 coding sequence is TGCAGCGTTCTCAGGGGGCGAGTCACTGAAGCTTTCTTT.

On this clone itself: Other nucleotide sequences in the sample specify the same CDR3. The gene calls are TRBV2 and TRBJ2-5, with 7 nucleotides matching TRBD1. V trimming: 6 bases; J trimming: 4 bases; junction bases outside the gene matches: 5. CDR1 and CDR2 (germline): SNHLY, FYNNEI. The CDR3 loop spans 13 amino acids. CDR3 protein: CASRTGQGETQYF. The CDR3 nucleotides read TGTGCCAGCAGGACAGGGCAGGGAGAGACCCAGTACTTC.

The chain uses TRBV10-3 and TRBJ2-7, with D possibly being TRBD2 (5 bases). The CDR3 has 14 residues. Germline V CDR1 and CDR2: ENHRY, SYGVKD. The V end lost 3 bases, the J end lost 0 bases, and 9 bases lay between the germline ends. In DNA form, the CDR3 reads TGTGCCATCAGTGATCAGCGGTACTCCTACGAGCAGTACTTC. It yields the protein CAISDQRYSYEQYF.

The chain's CDR3 is CASSRLADWDGNEQFF. CDR3 bases: TGTGCCAGTAGTAGACTAGCGGACTGGGATGGGAATGAGCAGTTCTTC. The gene calls are TRBV19 and TRBJ2-1, with 9 positions matching TRBD2. The CDR3 is 16 amino acids. The junction had 11 bases not matched to a gene; V was cut back by 4 bases and J by 7 bases. Germline CDR1 LNHDA, CDR2 SQIVND (reference sequence).

This clone was recorded once. The chain joins TRBV11-2 to TRBJ2-1; D might be TRBD2 (6 bases). CDR1 is SGHAT, CDR2 FQNNGV, per germline. With 5 bases removed from V and 2 bases from J, the gap between germline ends came to 13 bases. The CDR3 extends over 15 amino acids. The CDR3 coding sequence is TGTGCCAGCAGCAGCGCGGGGCGCACCTACAATGAGCAGTTCTTC. Translating gives CASSSAGRTYNEQFF. Combining the CDR3 with reference TRBV11-2 and TRBJ2-1 gives the whole variable domain EAGVAQSPRYKIIEKRQSVAFWCNPISGHATLYWYQQILGQGPKLLIQFQNNGVVDDSQLPKDRFSAERLKGVDSTLKIQPAKLEDSAVYLCASSSAGRTYNEQFFGPGTRLTVL.

This rearrangement joins TRBV7-9 to TRBJ2-1, with D hard to call. V was cut by 0 bases and J by 8 bases, with 5 bases left in between. There are 12 residues in the CDR3. The V gene's germline CDR1 is SEHNR and CDR2 FQNEAQ (reference sequence). CDR3 sequence (DNA): TGTGCCAGCAGCTTAGCGTCTTATGAGCAGTTCTTC. Encoded protein: CASSLASYEQFF.

The rearrangement links TRBV19 to TRBJ1-6; 10 bases fit TRBD1. Germline CDR1 LNHDA, CDR2 SQIVND (reference sequence). The trim removed 1 base at V and 7 bases at J, leaving 1 base unmatched. CDR3 length: 15 residues. DNA of the CDR3: TGTGCCAGTAGTATAGGGGGACAGGGGAATTCACCCCTCCACTTT. This gives the protein CASSIGGQGNSPLHF.

In DNA, the CDR3 is TGTGCCAGCTCACCCGGGACACTTTACGAGCAGTACTTC. Protein sequence: CASSPGTLYEQYF. The rearrangement joins TRBV18 to TRBJ2-7; D perhaps matches TRBD1 (6 bases). The length of the CDR3 is 13 residues. Germline CDR1 reads KGHSH; CDR2 reads LQKENI. V lost 3 bases and J lost 4, with 10 bases in between.

V gene TRBV28 combines with J gene TRBJ2-5; 7 bases agree with TRBD2. This CDR3 spans 15 amino acids. J was trimmed by 5 bases and V by 2 bases; bases with no gene match: 8. Germline assignment: CDR1 MDHEN and CDR2 SYDVKM. DNA for the CDR3: TGTGCCAGCAGTTTACCTAGCGGATTGGGGGAGACCCAGTACTTC. Its translation: CASSLPSGLGETQYF.

The CDR3 region is CASSFGASVTDTQYF. DNA of the CDR3: TGTGCCAGCAGCTTTGGGGCTAGCGTAACAGATACGCAGTATTTT. The chain is built from TRBV7-9 and TRBJ2-3; possible D gene TRBD2, 6 bases. Germline V gene data show CDR1 as SEHNR and CDR2 as FQNEAQ (reference sequence). CDR3 length: 15 amino acids. V was shortened by 3 bases and J by 3 bases, with 13 bases between the two germline ends.

The CDR3 bases are TGCGCCAGCAGCCCCGATCCCGGGACAGCTGGAAACACCATATATTTT. It specifies CASSPDPGTAGNTIYF. The chain couples TRBV5-1 to TRBJ1-3, with TRBD1 matching over 7 bases. CDR1 is SGHRS, CDR2 YFSETQ, per germline. This CDR3 comprises 16 residues. Losses at the gene ends were 4 bases for V and 2 bases for J; bases not matched to a gene: 9.

This clone was found once. The V gene is TRBV6-1, the J gene TRBJ2-7; 9 bases agree with TRBD1. This CDR3 region has 15 residues. The trim removed 2 bases at V and 4 bases at J, leaving 6 bases unmatched. CDR1 and CDR2 (germline): MNHNS, SASEGT. The CDR3 loop reads CASSEPDRGLYEQYF. Here the CDR3 DNA reads TGTGCCAGCAGTGAACCGGACAGGGGATTATACGAGCAGTACTTC.

This chain connects TRBV29-1 to TRBJ1-1, with D possibly matching TRBD1 (5 bases). V was clipped by 2 bases and J by 0 bases, with 7 bases between them. Germline lookup yields CDR1 SQVTM and CDR2 ANQGSEA. CDR3 length: 13 amino acids. CDR3 protein: CSVENRLNTEAFF. The DNA of the CDR3 is TGCAGCGTTGAAAACAGGTTGAACACTGAAGCTTTCTTT.

The chain has TRBV6-5 and TRBJ1-2, with D possibly TRBD1 on 6 matching bases. This CDR3 has 13 residues. Germline-derived CDR1 and CDR2 are MNHEY and SVGAGI. Between the trimmed V and J ends, which lost 6 bases and 8 bases, there was a span of 16 bases. CDR3 sequence: CASSLRGIGGYTF. In DNA form, the CDR3 reads TGTGCCAGCAGCCTGAGGGGGATCGGCGGCTACACCTTC.

The chain recombines TRBV5-4 with TRBJ2-2; 7 bases line up with TRBD1. The CDR3 extends over 15 amino acids. The germline V gene has CDR1 SGHNT and CDR2 YYREEE (reference sequence). The junction had 10 bases not matched to a gene; V was cut back by 2 bases and J by 9 bases. CDR3 bases: TGTGCCAGCAGCTTATCGACAGGGAGCAACCGGGAGCTGTTTTTT. Protein product: CASSLSTGSNRELFF.

CDR3 nucleotide sequence: TGTGCCAGCAGGCGGACAGAGGGCCACTACGAGCAGTACTTC. It encodes CASRRTEGHYEQYF. The chain recombines TRBV6-5 with TRBJ2-7; D is perhaps TRBD1 (6 bases). This CDR3 is built from 14 residues. Trimming removed 6 bases at V and 3 bases at J, with 15 bases between. Germline V gives CDR1 MNHEY, CDR2 SVGAGI.

This chain uses TRBV7-9 with TRBJ2-5; no clear D. The CDR3 extends over 13 amino acids. Germline loops: CDR1 SEHNR, CDR2 FQNEAQ (reference sequence). The V gene lost 2 bases and the J gene lost 2 bases, with 6 bases spanning the gap. This CDR3 is CASSLNSQETQYF. Here the CDR3 DNA reads TGTGCCAGCAGCTTAAACAGTCAAGAGACCCAGTACTTC.

The CDR3 DNA sequence: TGTGCCAGCAGTTATGCCGGGGAAGCTTTCTTT. Its protein product is CASSYAGEAFF. The V call is TRBV6-5, the J call TRBJ1-1, with D unresolved. In germline, CDR1 is MNHEY, CDR2 SVGAGI. V lost 3 bases and J lost 8, with 7 bases in between. This CDR3 has 11 amino acids.

The chain links TRBV30 to TRBJ1-5, with TRBD1 matching over 11 bases. The CDR3 loop spans 13 amino acids. Germline values: CDR1 GTSNPN, CDR2 SVGIG (reference sequence). With 5 bases clipped from V and 5 bases from J, the junction kept 2 bases outside the gene matches. The CDR3 region is CAWGTGGHQPQHF. The CDR3, as DNA: TGTGCCTGGGGGACAGGGGGGCATCAGCCCCAGCATTTT.

This clone was recorded once. This rearrangement joins TRBV5-1 to TRBJ2-2; the D gene is possibly TRBD1 (5 bases). Germline V gives CDR1 SGHRS, CDR2 YFSETQ. The germline V and J ends were trimmed by 6 bases and 5 bases, with 14 bases remaining between them. This CDR3 spans 14 amino acids. The DNA of the CDR3 is TGCGCCAGCACTTGGGGCCTGGGGACCGGGGAGCTGTTTTTT. It translates to CASTWGLGTGELFF.

The V call is TRBV24-1, the J call TRBJ2-3, with TRBD1 matching over 7 bases. V lost 2 bases and J lost 2; bases outside the gene matches: 6. The CDR3 covers 16 residues. Germline V gives CDR1 KGHDR, CDR2 SFDVKD. As DNA, the CDR3 is TGTGCCACCAGTGATTCGACAGGGTACCTCACAGATACGCAGTATTTT. Its protein product is CATSDSTGYLTDTQYF.